The sample holds a few counts of the clone carrying this T cell receptor beta chain. For every donor, a draw yielded approximately 9.8 milliliters of peripheral blood. The CDR3 sequence is 16 residues long. The V gene lost 2 bases and the J gene lost 2 bases, with 14 bases spanning the gap. Germline lookup yields CDR1 SGHTA and CDR2 FQGNSA. PCR was performed a second time for roughly 6 to 12 cycles using a sample-barcoded 5' primer and a J-beta primer mix. Each cDNA molecule was tagged by a template-switch adaptor with 12 random nucleotides. TCRdb reprocessed the 5' RACE reads via MiXCR and lists one record per CDR3 protein. The sample yields over 1.5 million distinct CDR3 sequences, about 50% seen once. The sample comes from a study of blood T cells in healthy people across ages.

The receptor's source is a woman in her forties in good health. V gene TRBV7-2 combines with J gene TRBJ2-3; D is unresolved. Sequencing was carried out using blood. DNA for the CDR3: TGTGCCAGCAGCTTAAGTAGGTCGGGCCTCACAGATACGCAGTATTTT. It codes for CASSLSRSGLTDTQYF.